The 32 T cell receptor beta chains given below trace back to one sample, sequenced in a study of T cell repertoires in cytomegalovirus infection. No cognate antigen is known for these TCRs. MiXCR, run by TCRdb on the reads, gives a single entry per CDR3 protein. The repertoire holds about 330,000 distinct CDR3 sequences, with roughly 34% as singletons. The sequencing used cultured PBMCs, collected from culture after CMV antigen stimulation. These TCRs come from a human donor in good health (CMV status not recorded). Some clones in this sample may be carry-over from other donors' samples.

The chain recombines TRBV10-3 with TRBJ1-6; no firm D call. The CDR3 has 15 residues. V lost 4 bases, J lost 0 bases, and 7 bases lay in between. Per the germline V gene, CDR1 is ENHRY and CDR2 is SYGVKD. Here the CDR3 reads CAISVKSSYNSPLHF. CDR3 coding DNA: TGTGCCATCAGTGTAAAGAGCTCCTATAATTCACCCCTCCACTTT.

This clonotype was recorded many times. This chain joins TRBV20-1 and TRBJ2-1; 7 bases fit TRBD2. This CDR3 contains 14 residues. V shed 6 bases, J shed 4 bases, and the junction held 9 bases outside the gene matches. Looked up from germline, CDR1 is DFQATT and CDR2 is SNEGSKA (reference sequence). CDR3 in DNA: TGCAGTGCAACTAGCGCAAGGCCTTACAATGAGCAGTTCTTC. Translated: CSATSARPYNEQFF.

The chain has TRBV6-2 or TRBV6-3 and TRBJ2-2, with 11 bases fitting TRBD2. The CDR3 extends over 15 amino acids. V was pared by 4 bases and J by 4 bases, with 2 bases of the junction left unmatched. The germline V gene encodes CDR1 MNHEY and CDR2 SVGEGT. The DNA for the CDR3 is TGTGCCAGCAGTTTTAGCGGGAGGGCCACCGGGGAGCTGTTTTTT. Protein product: CASSFSGRATGELFF.

V and J are TRBV7-2 and TRBJ2-2; 15 bases match TRBD2. The CDR3 is 20 amino acids. V was pared by 4 bases and J by 1 base, with 10 bases of the junction left unmatched. Looked up from germline, CDR1 is SGHTA and CDR2 is FQGNSA. CDR3 in DNA: TGTGCCAGCAGCTATTTAGTGGGACTAGCGGGAGGAGGGAACACCGGGGAGCTGTTTTTT. This sequence encodes CASSYLVGLAGGGNTGELFF.

The chain carries TRBV20-1 and TRBJ1-1; D is unresolved. Trimming took 5 bases from V and 11 from J, leaving 9 bases between them. The germline CDR1 and CDR2 sequences are DFQATT and SNEGSKA (reference sequence). CDR3 size: 9 residues. CDR3 sequence reads: CSAATNAFF. CDR3 nucleotides: TGCAGTGCTGCTACCAACGCTTTCTTT.

In its sample, this clonotype was seen a few times. The chain employs TRBV7-9 and TRBJ1-2; 7 bases align to TRBD1. The germline V gene has CDR1 SEHNR and CDR2 FQNEAQ (reference sequence). The J segment lost 6 bases and the V segment lost 4 bases, leaving 14 bases of the junction unmatched. The CDR3 contains 16 residues. For the CDR3, the DNA is TGTGCCAGCAGCTCACCCTCGACAGGGCTTAAGAATGGCTACACCTTC. It yields the protein CASSSPSTGLKNGYTF.

This chain joins TRBV6-2 or TRBV6-3 and TRBJ2-1; 11 nucleotides match TRBD2. The CDR3 has 18 amino acids. With V trimmed by 2 bases and J by 1 base, 7 bases remained unmatched. Germline V gene sequence: CDR1 MNHEY, CDR2 SVGEGT. CDR3: CASSYTDLAGGSYNEQFF. The CDR3 coding sequence is TGTGCCAGCAGTTACACCGATCTAGCGGGAGGTTCCTACAATGAGCAGTTCTTC.

This clonotype was counted between two and nine times. The chain couples TRBV20-1 to TRBJ1-4, with a weak D call TRBD1 (6 bases). The CDR3 runs 15 residues. V was trimmed by 6 bases and J by 4 bases, leaving 18 bases between them. CDR1 and CDR2 (germline): DFQATT, SNEGSKA (reference sequence). CDR3 loop: CSAPDRGRGNEKLFF. The CDR3 DNA is TGCAGTGCCCCTGACCGGGGGCGAGGTAATGAAAAACTGTTTTTT.

The chain combines TRBV20-1 with TRBJ2-3; 7 positions agree with TRBD2. Germline loops: CDR1 DFQATT, CDR2 SNEGSKA (reference sequence). The junction had 6 bases not matched to a gene; V was cut back by 2 bases and J by 1 base. CDR3 length: 15 residues. As DNA, the CDR3 is TGCAGTGCTAGACCGAGCGGGATGGGCACAGATACGCAGTATTTT. Translating gives CSARPSGMGTDTQYF.

This clonotype was counted between two and nine times. The chain links TRBV12-3 or TRBV12-4 to TRBJ2-3; D ambiguous. The CDR3 runs to 15 residues. Trimming took 1 base from V and 4 from J, leaving 12 bases between them. Here the CDR3 DNA reads TGTGCCAGCAGTTTAGGTGCAGGCGACGCAGATACGCAGTATTTT. Translation: CASSLGAGDADTQYF.

The chain carries TRBV24-1 and TRBJ2-5; no clear D gene. V was pared by 0 bases and J by 5 bases, with 6 bases between. Germline V gene sequence: CDR1 KGHDR, CDR2 SFDVKD. The CDR3 totals 13 residues. The CDR3 nucleotides are TGTGCCACCAGTGATTTGTATGCGGAGACCCAGTACTTC. Its protein product is CATSDLYAETQYF.

V usage is TRBV19 and J usage is TRBJ2-4; D perhaps matches TRBD2 (5 bases). Germline V gives CDR1 LNHDA, CDR2 SQIVND (reference sequence). V was cut by 4 bases and J by 9 bases, with 13 bases left in between. CDR3 length: 13 residues. The CDR3 DNA is TGTGCCAGTAGTACCCTCCGGGATACCATTCAGTACTTC. This codes for CASSTLRDTIQYF. The whole variable domain, remainder taken from reference TRBV19 and TRBJ2-4, is DGGITQSPKYLFRKEGQNVTLSCEQNLNHDAMYWYRQDPGQGLRLIYYSQIVNDFQKGDIAEGYSVSREKKESFPLTVTSAQKNPTAFYLCASSTLRDTIQYFGAGTRLSVL.

The rearrangement links TRBV6-6 to TRBJ2-1, with D unclear. The CDR3 loop spans 12 amino acids. V was trimmed by 5 bases and J by 7 bases, leaving 9 bases between them. CDR1 MNHNY and CDR2 SVGAGI come from the germline V gene (reference sequence). The CDR3 DNA is TGTGCCAGCAGTCATGTCTTAAATGAGCAGTTCTTC. As protein: CASSHVLNEQFF.

The table lists this clonotype with a few counts. The rearrangement links TRBV5-4 to TRBJ1-2; 9 positions match TRBD1. This CDR3 contains 15 residues. Germline loops: CDR1 SGHNT, CDR2 YYREEE (reference sequence). The V segment lost 1 base and the J segment 5 bases; nucleotides outside the gene matches: 6. In nucleotides, the CDR3 is TGTGCCAGCAGCTTGCTAAGGACAGGGGCGTATGGCTACACCTTC. Amino acid sequence: CASSLLRTGAYGYTF.

In its sample, this clonotype was seen many times. The V gene is TRBV7-2, the J gene TRBJ2-1, with 7 bases fitting TRBD2. The CDR3 is 15 amino acids. The V segment lost 5 bases and the J segment 0 bases; nucleotides outside the gene matches: 4. CDR1 and CDR2 (germline): SGHTA, FQGNSA. CDR3 nucleotide sequence: TGTGCCAGCAGCCCAGCGGGAAACTCCTACAATGAGCAGTTCTTC. This gives the protein CASSPAGNSYNEQFF. The whole variable domain, remainder taken from reference TRBV7-2 and TRBJ2-1, is GAGVSQSPSNKVTEKGKDVELRCDPISGHTALYWYRQSLGQGLEFLIYFQGNSAPDKSGLPSDRFSAERTGGSVSTLTIQRTQQEDSAVYLCASSPAGNSYNEQFFGPGTRLTVL.

The chain combines TRBV6-2 or TRBV6-3 with TRBJ2-3, with D tentatively TRBD2 (6 bases). Germline CDR1 MNHEY, CDR2 SVGEGT. The V gene lost 2 bases and the J gene lost 2 bases, with 11 bases spanning the gap. This CDR3 has 15 residues. CDR3 sequence: CASSYQGLPTDTQYF. Written as DNA, the CDR3 is TGTGCCAGCAGTTACCAAGGACTACCCACAGATACGCAGTATTTT.

The V call is TRBV7-2, the J call TRBJ1-5, with 7 bases that match TRBD1. Germline CDR1 SGHTA, CDR2 FQGNSA. V dropped 2 bases and J dropped 4; count of bases not matched to a gene: 8. The CDR3 is made up of 16 amino acids. CDR3 region: CASSLMGRGRNQPQHF. CDR3 DNA sequence: TGTGCCAGCAGCTTAATGGGTAGGGGGCGAAATCAGCCCCAGCATTTT.

The table lists this clonotype with a few counts. The rearrangement uses TRBV11-1 and TRBJ2-1, with D possibly called TRBD1 or TRBD2 (5 bases each). Germline CDR1 reads SGHAT; CDR2 reads FQDESV (reference sequence). Trimming pared 8 bases from V and 4 bases from J, leaving 15 bases between. The CDR3 spans 14 residues. CDR3 in amino acids: CASGKGDGYNEQFF. In DNA, the CDR3 is TGTGCCAGCGGGAAAGGGGACGGGTACAATGAGCAGTTCTTC.

In this sample, this clonotype turned up many times. The chain carries TRBV7-2 and TRBJ2-4; the match to TRBD2 covers 13 bases. The germline gives CDR1 SGHTA, CDR2 FQGNSA. CDR3 length: 16 amino acids. After removal of 3 bases from V and 3 bases from J, the junction contained 2 bases not matched to a gene. CDR3 DNA: TGTGCCAGCAGCTTTACTAGCGGGAGGGGCAAAAACATTCAGTACTTC. It codes for CASSFTSGRGKNIQYF. Full variable domain (missing parts from reference TRBV7-2 and TRBJ2-4): GAGVSQSPSNKVTEKGKDVELRCDPISGHTALYWYRQSLGQGLEFLIYFQGNSAPDKSGLPSDRFSAERTGGSVSTLTIQRTQQEDSAVYLCASSFTSGRGKNIQYFGAGTRLSVL.

V is TRBV7-2 and J is TRBJ1-5; TRBD1 might be the D (5 bases). Germline V gene sequence: CDR1 SGHTA, CDR2 FQGNSA. This CDR3 contains 15 residues. V lost 5 bases, J lost 5 bases, and 16 bases lay in between. This CDR3 is CASSPRDRGYQPQHF. The CDR3 DNA follows: TGTGCCAGCAGCCCTCGGGACCGGGGATATCAGCCCCAGCATTTT.

This clonotype was seen ten or more times. The chain couples TRBV7-2 to TRBJ2-2; D is perhaps TRBD2 (5 bases). This CDR3 is 18 amino acids long. Deletions cut 5 bases from V and 0 bases from J, with 19 bases between. Looked up from germline, CDR1 is SGHTA and CDR2 is FQGNSA. Here the CDR3 DNA reads TGTGCCAGCAGCAAAAGAGCGGAGCCATTCGCGAACACCGGGGAGCTGTTTTTT. It is translated as CASSKRAEPFANTGELFF.

The chain combines TRBV5-3 with TRBJ2-5; TRBD1 might be the D (6 bases). TRBV5-3 is annotated as an ORF whose role is uncertain. The CDR3 sequence is 15 residues long. V lost 8 bases to trimming and J lost 0 bases, with 17 bases between them. CDR3 bases: TGTGCCAGCAGCAGAACAGGGCTGAACCAAGAGACCCAGTACTTC. It encodes CASSRTGLNQETQYF.

The chain carries TRBV6-5 and TRBJ2-7, with D perhaps given as TRBD1 or TRBD2 (5 bases each). The CDR3 totals 15 residues. In germline, CDR1 is MNHEY, CDR2 SVGAGI. Trimming took 0 bases from V and 4 from J, leaving 13 bases between them. The CDR3 is CASSYSAGSAYEQYF. In DNA, the CDR3 is TGTGCCAGCAGTTACTCGGCAGGGAGTGCGTACGAGCAGTACTTC.

This clonotype was observed a few times. The chain joins TRBV29-1 to TRBJ2-5; no clear D gene. The CDR3 extends over 11 amino acids. In germline, CDR1 is SQVTM, CDR2 ANQGSEA. V was shortened by 5 bases and J by 5 bases, with 9 bases between the two germline ends. The CDR3 protein is CSVLTVETQYF. The DNA of the CDR3 is TGCAGCGTTCTGACCGTGGAGACCCAGTACTTC.

This chain links TRBV7-9 with TRBJ2-5; D uncertain. Trimming removed 5 bases from V and 1 base from J, with 14 bases in between. Germline lookup yields CDR1 SEHNR and CDR2 FQNEAQ (reference sequence). The CDR3 length is 15 residues. CDR3 bases: TGTGCCAGCAGCCCCCGGCTCGTAGTCCAAGAGACCCAGTACTTC. It specifies CASSPRLVVQETQYF.

This clonotype was detected a few times. The chain has TRBV7-9 and TRBJ1-1; D is unresolved. In germline, CDR1 is SEHNR, CDR2 FQNEAQ (reference sequence). V gave up 6 bases and J gave up 5 bases, with 10 bases separating them. The CDR3 is made up of 12 amino acids. The chain's CDR3 is CASRGLETEAFF. The CDR3 coding sequence is TGTGCCAGCAGGGGTCTAGAGACTGAAGCTTTCTTT. The whole variable domain, remainder taken from reference TRBV7-9 and TRBJ1-1, is DTGVSQNPRHKITKRGQNVTFRCDPISEHNRLYWYRQTLGQGPEFLTYFQNEAQLEKSRLLSDRFSAERPKGSFSTLEIQRTEQGDSAMYLCASRGLETEAFFGQGTRLTVV.

The table lists this clonotype with a count of one. The chain employs TRBV20-1 and TRBJ2-1; possibly TRBD2 for D (5 bases). Germline CDR1 is DFQATT and CDR2 is SNEGSKA (reference sequence). The CDR3 is made up of 15 amino acids. The ends were cut back, 3 bases at V and 6 bases at J, with 18 bases in the middle. CDR3 coding DNA: TGCAGTGCTAGGGGTCTTGTAGCGACTTTCAATGAGCAGTTCTTC. Its protein is CSARGLVATFNEQFF.

The chain has TRBV7-8 and TRBJ1-2; 7 bases are shared with TRBD1. The CDR3 is made up of 15 amino acids. Germline lookup yields CDR1 SGHVS and CDR2 FQNEAQ. J gave up 7 bases and V 3 bases, and 11 bases lay outside the gene matches. As DNA, the CDR3 is TGTGCCAGCAGCTTGGAGGGGGCCGGGTCGGGTGGCTACACCTTC. This translates into CASSLEGAGSGGYTF.

In this sample, this clonotype turned up a few times. The genes are TRBV7-9 and TRBJ1-1; D is unresolved. From germline, CDR1 is SEHNR and CDR2 FQNEAQ (reference sequence). Between the trimmed V and J ends, which lost 4 bases and 0 bases, there was a span of 15 bases. The CDR3 has 16 residues. The CDR3 sequence: CASSSMEGYMNTEAFF. The CDR3 DNA follows: TGTGCCAGCAGCTCCATGGAGGGTTATATGAACACTGAAGCTTTCTTT.

A few counts support this clonotype. CDR3 nucleotides: TGTGCCACCAGTGAGACAGCCTCCAGAGCCAAAGCTTTCTTT. As protein: CATSETASRAKAFF. V usage is TRBV24-1 and J usage is TRBJ1-1; D may be TRBD1 (5 bases). With 4 bases removed from V and 9 bases from J, the gap between germline ends came to 17 bases. The CDR3 length is 14 residues. CDR1 and CDR2 from the germline V gene are KGHDR and SFDVKD.

This clonotype was recorded a few times. J is TRBJ2-5 and V is TRBV28, with TRBD1 as a possible D gene (7 bases). Looked up from germline, CDR1 is MDHEN and CDR2 is SYDVKM. V was cut by 5 bases and J by 5 bases, with 12 bases left in between. The CDR3 sequence is 13 residues long. The CDR3 nucleotides read TGTGCCAGCAGTGGCAGGGGGAGGGAGACCCAGTACTTC. Protein: CASSGRGRETQYF.

This clonotype was counted between two and nine times. The chain is built from TRBV25-1 and TRBJ2-5; D might be TRBD1 (7 bases). CDR1 and CDR2 (germline): MGHDK, SYGVNS. The CDR3 has 16 residues. V shed 2 bases and J shed 2 bases, with 15 bases lying between them. The CDR3 is CASSERGAGGQETQYF. The DNA for the CDR3 is TGTGCCAGCAGTGAACGGGGTGCAGGGGGGCAAGAGACCCAGTACTTC.